This passage covers 8 T cell receptor beta chains from one sample sequenced in a study of cytomegalovirus exposure and HLA in healthy donors. Primers for the PCR totalled 60 Vbeta and 13 Jbeta. Only in-frame clones appear in the TCRdb table, and some are missing; sequencing was by immunoSEQ multiplex PCR. This sample has tens of thousands of clones, with 76% found just once. Sequenced material: PBMCs. These TCRs come from a woman younger than 45 in good health and CMV-seropositive.

This chain links TRBV7-3 with TRBJ1-1; D call uncertain. Germline assignment: CDR1 SGHTA and CDR2 FQGTGA. The ends were cut back, 5 bases at V and 4 bases at J, with 11 bases in the middle. CDR3 length equals 13 residues. CDR3 loop: CASSASGSTEAFF. In DNA form, the CDR3 reads TGTGCCAGCAGCGCAAGCGGGAGCACTGAAGCTTTCTTT.

Only a few counts were recorded for this clone. The gene calls are TRBV9 and TRBJ1-5; a possible D gene is TRBD1 (5 bases). This CDR3 comprises 15 residues. The germline CDR1 and CDR2 sequences are SGDLS and YYNGEE. Trimming took off 4 bases at V and 8 bases at J, with 19 bases between the two ends. CDR3 DNA sequence: TGTGCCAGCAGCCGCAACGGACAAGCGGGTGAGCCCCAGCATTTT. This gives the protein CASSRNGQAGEPQHF.

This clone was seen once. The chain recombines TRBV6-1 with TRBJ2-7; TRBD2 matches at 9 bases. V shed 0 bases and J 4 bases; nucleotides not matched to a gene: 4. The CDR3 is 15 residues long. Germline CDR1 and CDR2: MNHNS and SASEGT. Here the CDR3 DNA reads TGTGCCAGCAGTGAAGCGGGTAGCGGGAGTTACGAGCAGTACTTC. It specifies CASSEAGSGSYEQYF.

The chain employs TRBV5-1 and TRBJ1-1; TRBD1 matches at 11 bases. J gave up 6 bases and V 0 bases, and 7 bases lay outside the gene matches. CDR1 SGHRS and CDR2 YFSETQ come from the germline V gene. This CDR3 is built from 16 residues. In DNA, the CDR3 is TGCGCCAGCAGCTTGGACTGGGACAGGGGGGGAGCTGAAGCTTTCTTT. Amino acids: CASSLDWDRGGAEAFF. Full variable domain (outside the CDR3, taken from reference TRBV5-1 and TRBJ1-1): KAGVTQTPRYLIKTRGQQVTLSCSPISGHRSVSWYQQTPGQGLQFLFEYFSETQRNKGNFPGRFSGRQFSNSRSEMNVSTLELGDSALYLCASSLDWDRGGAEAFFGQGTRLTVV.

In DNA form, the CDR3 reads TGTGCCAGTAGTATGGAGGGCAGCCTTAACTATGGCTACACCTTC. This translates into CASSMEGSLNYGYTF. V gene TRBV19 combines with J gene TRBJ1-2; D is unclear. V was shortened by 3 bases and J by 1 base, with 12 bases between the two germline ends. Germline V lookup: CDR1 LNHDA, CDR2 SQIVND (reference sequence). This CDR3 contains 15 residues.

This chain uses TRBV19 with TRBJ2-5, with D possibly TRBD1 on 5 matching bases. The closer fit of TRBJ2-7 to the DNA end suggests the J call may be wrong. The CDR3 consists of 13 residues. Germline loops: CDR1 LNHDA, CDR2 SQIVND (reference sequence). The CDR3 region is CASSRGRANEQYF. The DNA of the CDR3 is TGTGCCAGTAGTAGGGGCAGGGCTAACGAGCAGTACTTC.

This chain uses TRBV5-1 with TRBJ2-1; no clear D gene. V was shortened by 1 base and J by 8 bases, with 13 bases between the two germline ends. The germline V gene encodes CDR1 SGHRS and CDR2 YFSETQ. The CDR3 extends over 14 amino acids. In DNA form, the CDR3 reads TGCGCCAGCAGCTTGAAGGTGTTGGGCGATGAGCAGTTCTTC. Protein sequence: CASSLKVLGDEQFF.

V usage is TRBV7-2 and J usage is TRBJ2-5; 7 nucleotides line up with TRBD2. Trimming took 5 bases from V and 5 from J; bases not matched to a gene: 11. The CDR3 is 15 amino acids. Germline CDR1 is SGHTA and CDR2 is FQGNSA. The CDR3 sequence is CASSIGGSQRETQYF. The CDR3 nucleotides are TGTGCCAGCAGCATTGGCGGGAGCCAGAGGGAGACCCAGTACTTC.